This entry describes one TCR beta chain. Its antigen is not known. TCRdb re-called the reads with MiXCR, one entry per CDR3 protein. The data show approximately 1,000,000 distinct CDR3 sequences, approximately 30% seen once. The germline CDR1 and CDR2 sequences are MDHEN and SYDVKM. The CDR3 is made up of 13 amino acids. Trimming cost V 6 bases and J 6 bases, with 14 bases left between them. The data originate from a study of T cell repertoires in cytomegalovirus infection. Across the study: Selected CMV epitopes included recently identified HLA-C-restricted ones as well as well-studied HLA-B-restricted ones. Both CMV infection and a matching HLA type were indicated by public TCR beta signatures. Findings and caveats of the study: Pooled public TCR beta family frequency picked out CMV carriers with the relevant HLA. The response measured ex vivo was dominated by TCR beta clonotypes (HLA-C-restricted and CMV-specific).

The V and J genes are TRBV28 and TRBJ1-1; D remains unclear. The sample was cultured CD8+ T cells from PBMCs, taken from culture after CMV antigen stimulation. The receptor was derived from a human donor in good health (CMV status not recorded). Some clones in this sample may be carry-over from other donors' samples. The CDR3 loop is CASRSVGGSEAFF. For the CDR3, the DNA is TGTGCCAGCAGGAGCGTGGGCGGGTCTGAAGCTTTCTTT.